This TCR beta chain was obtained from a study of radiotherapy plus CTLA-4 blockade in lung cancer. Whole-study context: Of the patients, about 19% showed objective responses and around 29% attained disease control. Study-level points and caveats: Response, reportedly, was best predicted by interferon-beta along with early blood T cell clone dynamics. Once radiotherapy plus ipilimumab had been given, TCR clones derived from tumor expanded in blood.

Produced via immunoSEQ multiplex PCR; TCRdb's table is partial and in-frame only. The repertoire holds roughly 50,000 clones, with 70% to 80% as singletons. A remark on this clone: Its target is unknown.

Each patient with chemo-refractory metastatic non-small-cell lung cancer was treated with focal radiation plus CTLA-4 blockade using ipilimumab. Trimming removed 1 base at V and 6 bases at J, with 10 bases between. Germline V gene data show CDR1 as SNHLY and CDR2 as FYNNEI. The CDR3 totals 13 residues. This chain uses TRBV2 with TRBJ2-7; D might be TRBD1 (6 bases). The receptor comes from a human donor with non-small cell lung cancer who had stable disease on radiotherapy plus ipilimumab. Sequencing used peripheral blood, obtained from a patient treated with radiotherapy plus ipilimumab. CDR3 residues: CASSEVPGAEQYV. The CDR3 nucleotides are TGTGCCAGCAGTGAAGTCCCAGGGGCCGAGCAGTACGTC.